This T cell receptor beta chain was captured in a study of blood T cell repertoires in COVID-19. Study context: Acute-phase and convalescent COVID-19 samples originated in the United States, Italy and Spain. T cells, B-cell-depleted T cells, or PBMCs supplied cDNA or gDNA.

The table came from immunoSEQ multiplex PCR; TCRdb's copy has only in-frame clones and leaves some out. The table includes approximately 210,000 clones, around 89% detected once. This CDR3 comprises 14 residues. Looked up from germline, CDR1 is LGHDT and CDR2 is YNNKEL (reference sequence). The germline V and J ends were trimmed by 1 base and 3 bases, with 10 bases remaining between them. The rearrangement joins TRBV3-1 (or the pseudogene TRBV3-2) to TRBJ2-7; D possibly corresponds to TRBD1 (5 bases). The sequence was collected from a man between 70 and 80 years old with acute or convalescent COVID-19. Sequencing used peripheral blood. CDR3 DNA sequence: TGTGCCAGCAGCCAAGCAGGGTCAAACTACGAGCAGTACTTC. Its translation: CASSQAGSNYEQYF.